This T cell receptor beta chain derives from a study of control samples from healthy donors and cancer patients (dated by TCRdb to 2020 to 2021). The CDR3 sequence holds 14 residues, the cysteine and phenylalanine included. Only CDR3 DNA is held: 42 bases, read in frame from base 1. CDR1 is given as MDHEN and CDR2 as SYDVKM, both from the germline V gene. V and J lose 5 bases and 5 bases, and a span of 13 bases separates them. Libraries were built with the immunoSEQ multiplex PCR assay. This immuneACCESS table, as held by TCRdb, lists in-frame sequences with V and J called but not all clones. Of the missing ones, under half trace to an unresolved V gene in checked studies; the others have no known cause. The table for this sample lists 95,000 to 150,000 clones; roughly nine tenths of them were counted only once. The ten biggest clones cover 6% to 8.5% of the sample. On this clone: Its specific antigen is unknown. Base qualities were left out, and no much larger clone turns up one base away.

Sequencing was carried out using blood. This clonotype was sampled from a woman aged 18 to 35 in good health. The receptor chain draws on TRBV28 and TRBJ1-5, with no reliable assignment of the D segment. This receptor carries the CDR3 CASSIKGFDQPQHF. The DNA sequence is TGTGCCAGCAGTATAAAAGGCTTCGATCAGCCCCAGCATTTT.